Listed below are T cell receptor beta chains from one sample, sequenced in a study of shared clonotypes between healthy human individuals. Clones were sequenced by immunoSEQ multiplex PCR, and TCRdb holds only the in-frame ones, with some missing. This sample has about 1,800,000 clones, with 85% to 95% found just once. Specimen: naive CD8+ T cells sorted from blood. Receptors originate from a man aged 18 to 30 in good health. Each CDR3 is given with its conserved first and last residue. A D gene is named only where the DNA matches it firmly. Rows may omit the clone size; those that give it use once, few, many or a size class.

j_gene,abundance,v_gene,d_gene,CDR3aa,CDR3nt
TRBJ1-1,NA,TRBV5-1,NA,CASSLGDLFTEAFF,TGCGCCAGCAGCTTAGGGGATCTGTTCACTGAAGCTTTCTTT
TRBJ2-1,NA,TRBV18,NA,CASSPPPGETYNEQFF,TGTGCCAGCTCACCACCGCCAGGGGAGACCTACAATGAGCAGTTCTTC
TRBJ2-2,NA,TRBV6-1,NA,CASTEGGDSYGELFF,TGTGCCAGCACCGAAGGAGGGGATAGCTACGGGGAGCTGTTTTTT
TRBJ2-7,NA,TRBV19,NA,CASSIGTNYEQYF,TGTGCCAGTAGTATAGGCACTAACTACGAGCAGTACTTC
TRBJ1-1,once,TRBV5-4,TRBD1,CASSTGGTEAFF,TGTGCCAGCAGCACAGGGGGTACTGAAGCTTTCTTT
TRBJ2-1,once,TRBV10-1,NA,CASGDFDNEQFF,TGCGCCAGCGGGGACTTTGACAATGAGCAGTTCTTC
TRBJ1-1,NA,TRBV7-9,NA,CASSFIEAVEAFF,TGTGCCAGCAGCTTTATCGAGGCAGTTGAAGCTTTCTTT
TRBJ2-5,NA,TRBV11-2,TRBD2,CASSLYSGGSQETQYF,TGTGCCAGCAGCTTGTATAGCGGGGGATCCCAAGAGACCCAGTACTTC
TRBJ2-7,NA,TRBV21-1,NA,CASSKRGISYEQYF,TGTGCCAGCAGCAAAAGGGGTATCTCCTACGAGCAGTACTTC
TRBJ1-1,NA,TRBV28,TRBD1,CASSLYGQGTEAFF,TGTGCCAGCAGTTTATATGGACAGGGCACTGAAGCTTTCTTT
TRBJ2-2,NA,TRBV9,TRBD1,CASSVPMPQGVDTGELFF,TGTGCCAGCAGCGTACCCATGCCCCAGGGGGTCGACACCGGGGAGCTGTTTTTT
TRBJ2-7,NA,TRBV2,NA,CASSVGQGYYEQYF,TGTGCCAGCAGTGTCGGGCAGGGGTACTACGAGCAGTACTTC
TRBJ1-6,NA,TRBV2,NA,CASSQRPGDSSYNSPLHF,TGTGCCAGCAGTCAGAGACCGGGAGACAGCTCCTATAATTCACCCCTCCACTTT
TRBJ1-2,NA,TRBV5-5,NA,CASSLVGQGLNYGYTF,TGTGCCAGCAGCTTGGTAGGGCAGGGGCTAAACTATGGCTACACCTTC
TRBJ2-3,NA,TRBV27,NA,CASIRGSTQYF,TGTGCCAGCATACGAGGTAGTACGCAGTATTTT